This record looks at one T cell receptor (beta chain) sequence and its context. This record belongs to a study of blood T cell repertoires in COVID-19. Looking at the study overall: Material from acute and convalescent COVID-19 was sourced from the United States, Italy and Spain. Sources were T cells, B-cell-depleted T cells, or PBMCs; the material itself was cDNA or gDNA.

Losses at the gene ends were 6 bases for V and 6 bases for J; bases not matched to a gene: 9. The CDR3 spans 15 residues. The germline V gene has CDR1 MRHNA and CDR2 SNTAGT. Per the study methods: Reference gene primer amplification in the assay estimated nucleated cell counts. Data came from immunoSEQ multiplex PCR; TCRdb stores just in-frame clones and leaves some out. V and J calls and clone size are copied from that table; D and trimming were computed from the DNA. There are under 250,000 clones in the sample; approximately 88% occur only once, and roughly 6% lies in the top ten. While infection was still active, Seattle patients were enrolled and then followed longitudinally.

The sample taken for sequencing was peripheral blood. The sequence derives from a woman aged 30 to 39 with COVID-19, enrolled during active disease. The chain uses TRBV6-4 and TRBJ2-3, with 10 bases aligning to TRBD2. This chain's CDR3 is CASRRLAGASDTQYF. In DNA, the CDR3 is TGTGCCAGCAGAAGGCTAGCGGGAGCCTCGGATACGCAGTATTTT.